This T cell receptor beta chain stems from a study of cytomegalovirus exposure and HLA in healthy donors. On the study more broadly: Among the 350 to 500 donors who were genotyped, about 79% fell in the genetic ancestry cluster that is associated with self-reported Caucasian donors. Study conclusions and caveats: What was likely a sequencing artifact was a cluster of highly shared sequence variants. There were a few CMV-associated chains whose specificity for CMV antigens was confirmed in vitro.

Note on this clone: Its antigen is not identified.

Primers: 60 Vbeta forward and 13 Jbeta reverse. Method: immunoSEQ multiplex PCR; TCRdb's copy keeps in-frame clones and lacks some. The profile covers about 36,000 clones, with roughly three quarters appearing a single time and 5% to 8% taken by the ten largest. Germline-derived CDR1 and CDR2 are SGHTA and FQGNSA. CDR3 length: 16 amino acids. Trimming took off 5 bases at V and 0 bases at J, with 17 bases between the two ends. V gene TRBV7-2 combines with J gene TRBJ2-7; possibly TRBD1 for D (6 bases). The sequenced material came from PBMCs. The clonotype comes from a young man in good health and CMV-seronegative. The DNA of the CDR3 is TGTGCCAGCAGCGGATCCCGGGACACCTTCTCCTACGAGCAGTACTTC. This encodes CASSGSRDTFSYEQYF.